This T cell receptor (beta chain) was captured by sequencing in a study of regulatory T cells in long-lasting Graves disease. The overall study: Over 5 years of antithyroid drugs with positive TSH receptor antibodies was taken to mean persistent Graves' disease.

Study-level findings and limits: Rather than thyroid tissue, only peripheral blood underwent study. Persistent patients had more shared public clonotypes (fewer than 3,000) than new patients (roughly 970). Less diverse TCR repertoires were seen in persistent Graves' patients than in newly diagnosed ones.

Sample time point: persistent/refractory GD, antithyroid drugs over 5 years with positive TRAb. The authors made the TCR library using RNA they extracted from PBMCs. The germline V gene has CDR1 SEHNR and CDR2 FQNEAQ (reference sequence). This CDR3 has 15 residues. The ends were cut back, 2 bases at V and 6 bases at J, with 17 bases in the middle. With iRepertoire HTBI primers and Arm-PCR of CDR3 regions, TCR beta libraries were built. Using its own MiXCR run on the multiplex PCR reads, TCRdb lists one record per CDR3 protein. The data contain fewer than 600,000 distinct CDR3 sequences, about 20% of them singletons. This clonotype was detected only a few times. The target antigen is unknown.

Material: peripheral blood mononuclear cells (PBMCs), obtained when the disease was refractory, from a patient treated with antithyroid drugs. This chain links TRBV7-9 with TRBJ2-7; the D gene is possibly TRBD2 (6 bases). This TCR derives from a female donor with Graves disease. The DNA for the CDR3 is TGTGCCAGCAGCTTATATCAGGACGGAGCGGGCGAGCAGTACTTC. Translation gives CASSLYQDGAGEQYF. The entire variable domain, with the rest obtained from reference TRBV7-9 and TRBJ2-7, is as follows: DTGVSQNPRHKITKRGQNVTFRCDPISEHNRLYWYRQTLGQGPEFLTYFQNEAQLEKSRLLSDRFSAERPKGSFSTLEIQRTEQGDSAMYLCASSLYQDGAGEQYFGPGTRLTVT.